The 15 T cell receptor beta chains below all came from one sample that was sequenced in a study of blood T cell repertoires in COVID-19. This table comes from immunoSEQ multiplex PCR, and its TCRdb copy is limited to in-frame clones, with some not included. Found here are 55,000 to 80,000 clones, around 73% of them singletons; the top ten hold 14%. Material for sequencing was peripheral blood. The receptors originated from a man in his sixties with COVID-19, enrolled during active disease.

V gene TRBV5-4 combines with J gene TRBJ1-1; TRBD1 is a possible D gene (6 bases). CDR3 size: 16 residues. The germline gives CDR1 SGHNT, CDR2 YYREEE (reference sequence). V was shortened by 0 bases and J by 1 base, with 13 bases between the two germline ends. The CDR3 nucleotides read TGTGCCAGCAGCTTGGTGGGGTGGACAGAGAACACTGAAGCTTTCTTT. This sequence encodes CASSLVGWTENTEAFF.

The V gene is TRBV5-1, the J gene TRBJ2-2; 9 bases agree with TRBD1. This CDR3 region has 17 residues. J lost 3 bases, V lost 6 bases, and 12 bases had no gene match. The germline V gene has CDR1 SGHRS and CDR2 YFSETQ. The CDR3 DNA reads TGCGCCAGCACCAAAATCGCCGGGACAGGGTACACCGGGGAGCTGTTTTTT. Amino acids: CASTKIAGTGYTGELFF. The full variable domain, with the rest looked up from reference TRBV5-1 and TRBJ2-2, is KAGVTQTPRYLIKTRGQQVTLSCSPISGHRSVSWYQQTPGQGLQFLFEYFSETQRNKGNFPGRFSGRQFSNSRSEMNVSTLELGDSALYLCASTKIAGTGYTGELFFGEGSRLTVL.

The chain is built from TRBV19 and TRBJ1-6, with D possibly matching TRBD1 (5 bases). This CDR3 is 13 amino acids long. V shed 9 bases and J shed 7 bases, with 13 bases lying between them. The V gene's germline CDR1 is LNHDA and CDR2 SQIVND (reference sequence). CDR3 residues: CASRGFQNSPLHF. In DNA form, the CDR3 reads TGTGCCAGCCGGGGGTTCCAAAATTCACCCCTCCACTTT.

The V and J genes are TRBV30 and TRBJ2-1, with 7 bases fitting TRBD2. The germline gives CDR1 GTSNPN, CDR2 SVGIG (reference sequence). V lost 3 bases to trimming and J lost 7 bases; unmatched junction nucleotides: 9. The CDR3 length is 14 residues. The CDR3 loop reads CAWRSGGRRNEQFF. In nucleotides, the CDR3 is TGTGCCTGGAGGTCGGGCGGGAGAAGAAATGAGCAGTTCTTC.

The V gene is TRBV28, the J gene TRBJ1-5; 7 nucleotides align to TRBD1. The V segment lost 6 bases and the J segment 4 bases; nucleotides outside the gene matches: 3. Germline CDR1 reads MDHEN; CDR2 reads SYDVKM. The CDR3 sequence is 13 residues long. CDR3 residues: CASRETGNQPQHF. In DNA, the CDR3 is TGTGCCAGCAGGGAGACAGGGAATCAGCCCCAGCATTTT.

The chain employs TRBV9 and TRBJ1-4; 8 bases agree with TRBD1. The CDR3 contains 13 residues. Germline-derived CDR1 and CDR2 are SGDLS and YYNGEE. The V gene end was trimmed by 3 bases and the J gene end by 5 bases; junction bases not matched to a gene: 0. The CDR3, as DNA: TGTGCCAGCAGCGGGACAGGGAATGAAAAACTGTTTTTT. Protein product: CASSGTGNEKLFF.

The chain carries TRBV2 and TRBJ2-1; a possible D gene is TRBD1 (6 bases). Trimming took off 6 bases at V and 10 bases at J, with 16 bases between the two ends. The CDR3 totals 13 residues. The germline V gene has CDR1 SNHLY and CDR2 FYNNEI. This chain's CDR3 is CASSPETGGEQFF. Here the CDR3 DNA reads TGTGCCAGCAGCCCAGAGACAGGTGGAGAGCAGTTCTTC.

The chain couples TRBV3-1 (or the pseudogene TRBV3-2) to TRBJ1-2; perhaps TRBD1 as D (6 bases). The CDR3 is made up of 13 amino acids. Trimming removed 6 bases from V and 8 bases from J, with 16 bases in between. The germline CDR1 and CDR2 sequences are LGHDT and YNNKEL (reference sequence). The CDR3 nucleotides are TGTGCCAGCAGTCCCCGGGGGGCAAGAGGCTACACCTTC. This encodes CASSPRGARGYTF.

The chain is built from TRBV11-2 and TRBJ1-2, with TRBD1 matching over 8 bases. This CDR3 has 14 amino acids. CDR1 is SGHAT, CDR2 FQNNGV, per germline. V was clipped by 0 bases and J by 8 bases; unmatched bases: 5. The CDR3 coding sequence is TGTGCCAGCAGCTTAGACGGACAGGGTGGGGGCTACACCTTC. Its protein is CASSLDGQGGGYTF.

This rearrangement joins TRBV28 to TRBJ1-1; D might be TRBD1 (6 bases). Germline V lookup: CDR1 MDHEN, CDR2 SYDVKM. V was clipped by 6 bases and J by 2 bases, with 19 bases between them. CDR3 length: 16 amino acids. The CDR3 DNA follows: TGTGCCAGCAGGGAACCCAGGGGAGAGGGCAACACTGAAGCTTTCTTT. It yields the protein CASREPRGEGNTEAFF.

The genes are TRBV27 and TRBJ1-5, with D tentatively TRBD1 (6 bases). Germline CDR1 is MNHEY and CDR2 is SMNVEV (reference sequence). V was pared by 5 bases and J by 4 bases, with 9 bases between. The length of the CDR3 is 13 residues. In DNA form, the CDR3 reads TGTGCCAGCAGTACGGACAGAAATCAGCCCCAGCATTTT. Residues: CASSTDRNQPQHF.

J is TRBJ2-3 and V is TRBV28, with D possibly matching TRBD2 (5 bases). The CDR3 length is 15 residues. CDR1 MDHEN and CDR2 SYDVKM come from the germline V gene. The V end was cut by 1 base, the J end by 5 bases, with 13 bases between. As DNA, the CDR3 is TGTGCCAGCAGTTTATTCTCTAGACGGGAAGATACGCAGTATTTT. This codes for CASSLFSRREDTQYF.

This clone was counted only a few times. The rearrangement links TRBV3-1 (or the pseudogene TRBV3-2) to TRBJ2-2; weak D call: TRBD2 (6 bases). Between the trimmed V and J ends, which lost 3 bases and 7 bases, there was a span of 6 bases. This CDR3 is 12 amino acids long. Germline V gene data show CDR1 as LGHDT and CDR2 as YNNKEL (reference sequence). CDR3 region: CASSQGGGELFF. Written as DNA, the CDR3 is TGTGCCAGCAGCCAGGGAGGCGGGGAGCTGTTTTTT.

This clone appeared a single time. The rearrangement uses TRBV7-6 and TRBJ2-1, with a tentative D call TRBD2 (5 bases). The germline CDR1 and CDR2 sequences are SGHVS and FNYEAQ. V shed 5 bases and J shed 15 bases, with 14 bases lying between them. The CDR3 contains 11 residues. In DNA, the CDR3 is TGTGCCAGCAGCGACGACTATTGGGCGTTCTTC. Translation gives CASSDDYWAFF.

The chain joins TRBV2 to TRBJ2-7; 10 bases agree with TRBD2. The CDR3 spans 16 residues. Germline CDR1 SNHLY, CDR2 FYNNEI. V shed 7 bases, J shed 6 bases, and the junction held 15 bases outside the gene matches. Here the CDR3 reads CASTRERTSGSGEQYF. The CDR3 DNA sequence: TGTGCCAGCACTAGAGAGCGGACTAGCGGTTCGGGCGAGCAGTACTTC. Supplemented by reference TRBV2 and TRBJ2-7, the full variable domain reads EPEVTQTPSHQVTQMGQEVILRCVPISNHLYFYWYRQILGQKVEFLVSFYNNEISEKSEIFDDQFSVERPDGSNFTLKIRSTKLEDSAMYFCASTRERTSGSGEQYFGPGTRLTVT.